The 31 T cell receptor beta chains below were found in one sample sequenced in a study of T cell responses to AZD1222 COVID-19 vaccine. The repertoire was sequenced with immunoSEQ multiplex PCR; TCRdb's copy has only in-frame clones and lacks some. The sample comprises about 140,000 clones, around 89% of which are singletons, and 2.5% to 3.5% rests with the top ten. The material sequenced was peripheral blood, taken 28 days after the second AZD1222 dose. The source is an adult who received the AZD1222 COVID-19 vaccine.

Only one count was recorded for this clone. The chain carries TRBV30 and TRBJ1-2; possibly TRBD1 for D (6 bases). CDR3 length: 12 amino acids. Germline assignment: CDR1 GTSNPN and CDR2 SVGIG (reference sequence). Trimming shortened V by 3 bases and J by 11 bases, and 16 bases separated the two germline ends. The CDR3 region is CAWRGNRESYTF. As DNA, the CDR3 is TGTGCCTGGAGGGGGAACAGGGAGTCATACACCTTC. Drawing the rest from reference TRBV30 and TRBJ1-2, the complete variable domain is SQTIHQWPATLVQPVGSPLSLECTVEGTSNPNLYWYRQAAGRGLQLLFYSVGIGQISSEVPQNLSASRPQDRQFILSSKKLLLSDSGFYLCAWRGNRESYTFGSGTRLTVV.

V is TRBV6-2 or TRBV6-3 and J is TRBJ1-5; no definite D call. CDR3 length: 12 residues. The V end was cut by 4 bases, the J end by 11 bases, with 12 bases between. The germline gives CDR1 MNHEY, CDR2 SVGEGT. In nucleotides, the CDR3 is TGTGCCAGCAGTTCTACGAATTGGGCCCAGCATTTT. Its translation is CASSSTNWAQHF.

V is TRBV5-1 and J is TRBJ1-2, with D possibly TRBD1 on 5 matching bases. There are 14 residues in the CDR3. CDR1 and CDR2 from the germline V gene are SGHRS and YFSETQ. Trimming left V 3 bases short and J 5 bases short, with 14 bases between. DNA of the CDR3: TGCGCCAGCAGCTCAGGGCGGGGTGCTTATGGCTACACCTTC. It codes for CASSSGRGAYGYTF.

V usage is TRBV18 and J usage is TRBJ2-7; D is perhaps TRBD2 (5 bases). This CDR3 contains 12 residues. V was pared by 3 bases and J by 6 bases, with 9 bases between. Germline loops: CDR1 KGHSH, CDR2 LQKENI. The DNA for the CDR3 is TGTGCCAGCTCACCCAGAGGGCGCGAGCAGTACTTC. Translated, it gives CASSPRGREQYF.

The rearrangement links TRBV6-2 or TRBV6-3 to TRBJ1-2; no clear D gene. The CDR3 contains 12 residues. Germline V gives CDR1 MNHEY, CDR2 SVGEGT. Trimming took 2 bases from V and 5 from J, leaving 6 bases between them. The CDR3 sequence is CASSYPLYGYTF. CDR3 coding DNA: TGTGCCAGCAGTTACCCGCTTTATGGCTACACCTTC.

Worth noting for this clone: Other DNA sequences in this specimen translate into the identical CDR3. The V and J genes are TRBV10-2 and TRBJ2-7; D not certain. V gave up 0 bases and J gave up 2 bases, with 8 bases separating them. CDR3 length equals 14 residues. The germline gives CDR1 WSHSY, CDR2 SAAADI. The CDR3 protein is CASSESWGPYEQYF. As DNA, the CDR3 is TGCGCCAGCAGTGAGTCGTGGGGTCCCTACGAGCAGTACTTC.

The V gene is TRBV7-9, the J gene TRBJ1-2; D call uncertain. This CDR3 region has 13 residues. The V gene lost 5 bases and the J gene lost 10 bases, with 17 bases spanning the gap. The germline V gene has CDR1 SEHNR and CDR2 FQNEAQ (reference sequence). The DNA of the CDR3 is TGTGCCAGCAGCCTAAACGAGAGAAATTTCTACACCTTC. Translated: CASSLNERNFYTF.

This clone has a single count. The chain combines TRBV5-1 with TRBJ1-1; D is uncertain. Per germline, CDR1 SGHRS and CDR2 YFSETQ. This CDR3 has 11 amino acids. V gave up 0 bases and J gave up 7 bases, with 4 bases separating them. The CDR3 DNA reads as TGCGCCAGCAGCTTGGAGGATGAAGCTTTCTTT. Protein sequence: CASSLEDEAFF. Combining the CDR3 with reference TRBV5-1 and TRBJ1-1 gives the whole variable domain KAGVTQTPRYLIKTRGQQVTLSCSPISGHRSVSWYQQTPGQGLQFLFEYFSETQRNKGNFPGRFSGRQFSNSRSEMNVSTLELGDSALYLCASSLEDEAFFGQGTRLTVV.

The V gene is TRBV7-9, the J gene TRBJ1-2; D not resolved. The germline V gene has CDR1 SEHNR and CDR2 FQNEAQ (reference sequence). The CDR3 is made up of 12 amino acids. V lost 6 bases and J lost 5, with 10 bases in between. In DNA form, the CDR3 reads TGTGCCAGCAGTCCCGTAACTTATGGCTACACCTTC. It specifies CASSPVTYGYTF.

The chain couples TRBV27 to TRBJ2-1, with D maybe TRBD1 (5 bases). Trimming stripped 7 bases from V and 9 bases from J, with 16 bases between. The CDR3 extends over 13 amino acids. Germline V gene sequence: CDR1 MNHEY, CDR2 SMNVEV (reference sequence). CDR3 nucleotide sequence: TGTGCCAGCACCTCAGAGGAAAGGGGTGAGCAGTTCTTC. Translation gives CASTSEERGEQFF.

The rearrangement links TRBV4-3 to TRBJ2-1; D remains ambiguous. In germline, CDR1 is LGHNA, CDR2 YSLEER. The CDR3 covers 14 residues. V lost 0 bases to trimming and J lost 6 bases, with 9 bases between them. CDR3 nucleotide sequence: TGCGCCAGCAGCCAAGAGGGCGCACCCAATGAGCAGTTCTTC. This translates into CASSQEGAPNEQFF.

The CDR3 nucleotides are TGTGCCAGCTCACCGATCACGGGGTCTGGAAACACCATATATTTT. This encodes CASSPITGSGNTIYF. The rearrangement uses TRBV18 and TRBJ1-3; D remains unclear. Germline values: CDR1 KGHSH, CDR2 LQKENI. This CDR3 is 15 amino acids long. With 3 bases removed from V and 1 base from J, the gap between germline ends came to 10 bases.

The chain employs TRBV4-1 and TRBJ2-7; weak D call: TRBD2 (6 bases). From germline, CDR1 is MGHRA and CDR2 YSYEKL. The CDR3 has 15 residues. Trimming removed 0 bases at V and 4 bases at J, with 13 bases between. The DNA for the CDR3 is TGCGCCAGCAGCCAAGATTTGGGGACTGGGTACGAGCAGTACTTC. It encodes CASSQDLGTGYEQYF.

The CDR3 DNA is TGTGCCAGCAGTTATGGGGACCCCTTCAGCAATCAGCCCCAGCATTTT. Its translation is CASSYGDPFSNQPQHF. The chain couples TRBV6-2 or TRBV6-3 to TRBJ1-5, with D perhaps matching TRBD1 (5 bases). Germline V gene data show CDR1 as MNHEY and CDR2 as SVGEGT. V lost 3 bases, J lost 1 base, and 13 bases lay in between. The CDR3 contains 16 residues.

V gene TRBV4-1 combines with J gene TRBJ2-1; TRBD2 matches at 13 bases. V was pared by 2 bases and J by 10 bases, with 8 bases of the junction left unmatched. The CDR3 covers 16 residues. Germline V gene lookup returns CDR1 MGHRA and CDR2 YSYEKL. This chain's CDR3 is CASSQPTSGGKGEQFF. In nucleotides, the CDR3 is TGCGCCAGCAGCCAACCGACTAGCGGGGGGAAAGGAGAGCAGTTCTTC.

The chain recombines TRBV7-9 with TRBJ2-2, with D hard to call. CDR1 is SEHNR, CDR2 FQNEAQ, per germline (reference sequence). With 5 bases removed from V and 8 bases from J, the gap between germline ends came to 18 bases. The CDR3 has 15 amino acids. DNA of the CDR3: TGTGCCAGCAGCCCCATGGCGTCCCGAAGGGGGGAGCTGTTTTTT. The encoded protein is CASSPMASRRGELFF. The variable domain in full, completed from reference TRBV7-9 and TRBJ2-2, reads DTGVSQNPRHKITKRGQNVTFRCDPISEHNRLYWYRQTLGQGPEFLTYFQNEAQLEKSRLLSDRFSAERPKGSFSTLEIQRTEQGDSAMYLCASSPMASRRGELFFGEGSRLTVL.

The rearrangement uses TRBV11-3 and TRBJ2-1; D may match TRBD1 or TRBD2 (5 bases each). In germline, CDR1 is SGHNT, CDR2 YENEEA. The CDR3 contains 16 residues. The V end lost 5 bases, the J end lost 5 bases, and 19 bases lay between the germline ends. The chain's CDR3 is CASSVRGQGPNNEQFF. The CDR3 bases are TGTGCCAGCAGCGTAAGGGGTCAGGGACCTAACAATGAGCAGTTCTTC.

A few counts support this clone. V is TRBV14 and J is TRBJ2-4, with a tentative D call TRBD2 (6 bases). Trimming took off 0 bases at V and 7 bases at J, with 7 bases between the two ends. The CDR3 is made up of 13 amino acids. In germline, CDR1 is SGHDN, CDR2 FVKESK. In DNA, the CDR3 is TGTGCCAGCAGCCAAGATGGGGGGAACATTCAGTACTTC. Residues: CASSQDGGNIQYF.

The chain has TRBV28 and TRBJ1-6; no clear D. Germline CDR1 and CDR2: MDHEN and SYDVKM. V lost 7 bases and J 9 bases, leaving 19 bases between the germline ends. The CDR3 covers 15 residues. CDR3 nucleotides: TGTGCCAGCATGGCCGCATCTTACTTGACTTCACCCCTCCACTTT. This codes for CASMAASYLTSPLHF.

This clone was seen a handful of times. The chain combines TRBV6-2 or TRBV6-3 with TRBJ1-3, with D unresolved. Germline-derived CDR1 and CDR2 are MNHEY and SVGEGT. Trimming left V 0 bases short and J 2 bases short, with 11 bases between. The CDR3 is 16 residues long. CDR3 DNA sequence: TGTGCCAGCAGTTACTCGGCCGGAGACACTGGAAACACCATATATTTT. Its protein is CASSYSAGDTGNTIYF.

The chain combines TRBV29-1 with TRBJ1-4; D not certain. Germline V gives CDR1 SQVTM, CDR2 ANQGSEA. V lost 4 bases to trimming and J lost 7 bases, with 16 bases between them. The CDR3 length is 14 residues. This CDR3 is CSVVSRRSPEKLFF. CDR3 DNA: TGCAGCGTTGTTTCCCGTAGGAGTCCTGAAAAACTGTTTTTT.

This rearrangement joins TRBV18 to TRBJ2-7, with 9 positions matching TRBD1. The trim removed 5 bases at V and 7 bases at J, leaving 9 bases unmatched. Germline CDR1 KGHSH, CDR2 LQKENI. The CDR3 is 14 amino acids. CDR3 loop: CASSAGTGLREQYF. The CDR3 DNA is TGTGCCAGCTCAGCCGGGACAGGGTTAAGGGAGCAGTACTTC.

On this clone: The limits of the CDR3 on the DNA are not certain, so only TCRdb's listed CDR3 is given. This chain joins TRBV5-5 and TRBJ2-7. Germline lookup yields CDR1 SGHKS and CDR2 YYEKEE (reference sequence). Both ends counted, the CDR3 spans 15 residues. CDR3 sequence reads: CASSFLWDPTYEQYF.

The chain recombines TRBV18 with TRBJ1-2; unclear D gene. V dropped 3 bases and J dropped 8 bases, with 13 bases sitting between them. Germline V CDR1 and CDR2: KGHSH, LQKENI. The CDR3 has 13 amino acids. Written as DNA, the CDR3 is TGTGCCAGCTCACCCGATCCACGTTTGGGCTACACCTTC. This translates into CASSPDPRLGYTF.

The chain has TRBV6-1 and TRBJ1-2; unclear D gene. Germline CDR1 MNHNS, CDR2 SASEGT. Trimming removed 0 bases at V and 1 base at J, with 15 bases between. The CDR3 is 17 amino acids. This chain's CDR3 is CASSEAAWISDNYGYTF. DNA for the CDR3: TGTGCCAGCAGTGAAGCGGCGTGGATCAGCGATAACTATGGCTACACCTTC.

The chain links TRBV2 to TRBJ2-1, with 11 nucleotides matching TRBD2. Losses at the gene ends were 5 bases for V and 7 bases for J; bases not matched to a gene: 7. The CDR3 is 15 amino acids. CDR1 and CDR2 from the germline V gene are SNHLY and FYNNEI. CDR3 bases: TGTGCCAGCAGTTCACGACTAGCGGGACTAAATGAGCAGTTCTTC. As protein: CASSSRLAGLNEQFF. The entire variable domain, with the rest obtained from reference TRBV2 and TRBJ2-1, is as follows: EPEVTQTPSHQVTQMGQEVILRCVPISNHLYFYWYRQILGQKVEFLVSFYNNEISEKSEIFDDQFSVERPDGSNFTLKIRSTKLEDSAMYFCASSSRLAGLNEQFFGPGTRLTVL.

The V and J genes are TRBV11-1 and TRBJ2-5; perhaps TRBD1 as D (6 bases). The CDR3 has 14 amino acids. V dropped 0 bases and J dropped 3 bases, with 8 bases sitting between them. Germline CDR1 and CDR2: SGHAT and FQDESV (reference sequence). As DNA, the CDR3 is TGTGCCAGCAGCTTAGCGTGGACAGAAGAGACCCAGTACTTC. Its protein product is CASSLAWTEETQYF.

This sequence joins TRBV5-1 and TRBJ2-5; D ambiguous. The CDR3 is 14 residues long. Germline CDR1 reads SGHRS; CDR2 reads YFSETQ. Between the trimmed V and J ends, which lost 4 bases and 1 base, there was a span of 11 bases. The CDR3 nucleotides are TGCGCCAGCAGCGTGGACGGAAGCCAAGAGACCCAGTACTTC. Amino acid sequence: CASSVDGSQETQYF.

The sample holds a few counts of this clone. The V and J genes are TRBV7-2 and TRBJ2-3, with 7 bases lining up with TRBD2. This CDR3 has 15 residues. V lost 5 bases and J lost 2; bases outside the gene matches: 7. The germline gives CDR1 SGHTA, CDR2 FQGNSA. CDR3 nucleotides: TGTGCCAGCAGCGTAAGGCTAGCGGACACAGATACGCAGTATTTT. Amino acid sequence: CASSVRLADTDTQYF.

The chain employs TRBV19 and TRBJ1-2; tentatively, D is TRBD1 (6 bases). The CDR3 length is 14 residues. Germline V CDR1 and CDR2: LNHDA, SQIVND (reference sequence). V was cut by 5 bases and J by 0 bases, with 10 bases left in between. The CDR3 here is CASSARTANYGYTF. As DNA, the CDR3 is TGTGCCAGTAGTGCCCGGACAGCTAACTATGGCTACACCTTC.

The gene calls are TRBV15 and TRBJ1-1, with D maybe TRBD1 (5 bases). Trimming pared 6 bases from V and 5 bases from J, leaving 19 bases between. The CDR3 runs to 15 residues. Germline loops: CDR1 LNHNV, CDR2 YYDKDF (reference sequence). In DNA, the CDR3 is TGTGCCACCAGATCTGCCCCAGGGTCGGTAACTGAAGCTTTCTTT. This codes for CATRSAPGSVTEAFF.